This TCR beta chain was sequenced in a study of T cells in Graves' hyperthyroidism and ophthalmopathy. Template material for amplifying TCR beta CDR3 regions consisted of RNA transcripts. When the TCR CDR3 underwent first-round RT-PCR, the HTBI primer set was used. TCRdb ran MiXCR on the multiplex PCR reads and lists one entry per CDR3 protein. Among 500,000 to 650,000 distinct CDR3 sequences listed, 15% to 20% were seen once. The table lists this clonotype with many counts. Fresh peripheral blood, about 9.6 ml, yielded the PBMCs. The CDR3 is 14 amino acids. Germline CDR1 is MNHNS and CDR2 is SASEGT. Trimming left V 2 bases short and J 7 bases short, with 12 bases between.

What was sequenced was blood. This clonotype originated in a young woman with Graves' ophthalmopathy. V gene TRBV6-1 combines with J gene TRBJ2-1; either TRBD1 or TRBD2 may supply D (6 bases each). The chain's CDR3 is CASSELGGRNEQFF. In DNA, the CDR3 is TGTGCCAGCAGTGAACTGGGGGGCCGGAATGAGCAGTTCTTC.